This T cell receptor beta chain was captured in a study of cytomegalovirus exposure and HLA in healthy donors. Looking at the study overall: In a later analysis, it was reported that the roughly 120 validation repertoires had been produced on the same platform as the 666 repertoires belonging to the first cohort.

This CDR3 has 12 residues. Trimming cost V 3 bases and J 6 bases, with 8 bases left between them. CDR1 is MNHNS and CDR2 is SASEGT in the germline V gene. General study findings and limits: A list of 150 or so TCR beta chains associated with cytomegalovirus was given. Under in vitro conditions, a few CMV-associated chains were confirmed as specific for CMV antigens.

This clone was recorded at least ten times. The antigen is unknown. Some clones are missing from TCRdb's copy, which holds only in-frame ones; the method was immunoSEQ multiplex PCR. The repertoire holds approximately 220,000 clones, with 80% to 90% as singletons. The chain has TRBV6-1 and TRBJ1-2; no firm D call. What was sequenced was PBMCs. The sequence derives from a man between 18 and 35 years old in good health and CMV-seronegative. CDR3 loop: CASSDFTHGYTF. The CDR3 DNA sequence: TGTGCCAGCAGTGATTTCACTCATGGCTACACCTTC.